The clone carrying this TCR beta chain occurred a few times. Its antigen is still unknown. One end of the junction varies from germline; a read error may be responsible. This entry comes from a study of tumor-infiltrating lymphocytes in primary liver carcinoma. Study overall: Ages ranged from 30 to 69, with HCC or mixed HCC-cholangiocarcinoma.

TCR beta cDNA was prepared out of roughly 500 ng total RNA by means of a constant-region primer. Sequencing libraries for TCR beta derived from three nested multiplex PCR rounds that used slightly modified ARM-PCR. Investigators reported that the first two PCR rounds, at around 11 cycles each, used TRBV1-TRBV30 forward primers with a C-beta reverse primer. TCRdb itself ran the multiplex PCR reads through MiXCR, one entry per CDR3 protein. The table records about 32,000 distinct CDR3 sequences, 74% of them present only once. Both RNA and DNA were isolated together from 20-30 mg of bulk tissue that had not been sorted. Study findings and constraints: Relative to tumor region pairs, the tumor-adjacent and tumor-blood pairs showed overlap that was lower.

This CDR3 comprises 18 residues. CDR1 and CDR2 (germline): LGHNA, YSLEER. The TCR originated in a man between 35 and 55 years old with primary liver carcinoma and hepatitis B virus infection. The sequencing input was liver tumor tissue from sampling region 4. As for subset: tumor region T4, right-lateral pole. V gene TRBV4-3 combines with J gene TRBJ1-4, with D tentatively TRBD1 (5 bases). CDR3 amino acids: CASSQEPRGRGTNVKLFF. The CDR3 bases are TGCGCCAGCAGCCAAGAACCACGGGGGAGAGGAACTAATGTAAAACTGTTTTTT.